The source of this T cell receptor (beta chain) is a study of cytomegalovirus exposure and HLA in healthy donors. 13 Jbeta primers and 60 Vbeta primers were used for the PCR. Repertoires were generated with immunoSEQ multiplex PCR, while TCRdb's copy carries only in-frame clones and drops some. The sample records roughly 230,000 clones, around nine tenths being singletons. The V gene's germline CDR1 is SGHAT and CDR2 FQNNGV. V was shortened by 5 bases and J by 0 bases, with 14 bases between the two germline ends. This CDR3 contains 16 residues. Material: PBMCs. The clonotype comes from a girl aged 2 to 9 in good health and CMV-seronegative. The genes are TRBV11-2 and TRBJ1-3; D gene unclear. This CDR3 reads CASSKWETSSGNTIYF. The CDR3 region has the DNA TGTGCCAGCAGCAAGTGGGAGACGAGCTCTGGAAACACCATATATTTT. Full variable domain (remainder filled in from reference TRBV11-2 and TRBJ1-3): EAGVAQSPRYKIIEKRQSVAFWCNPISGHATLYWYQQILGQGPKLLIQFQNNGVVDDSQLPKDRFSAERLKGVDSTLKIQPAKLEDSAVYLCASSKWETSSGNTIYFGEGSWLTVV.